This entry describes one TCR beta chain. Its specificity is not known. The entry originates in a study of molecular identifiers for immune sequencing clone quantification. Study-wide results and limits: Clones above 20 RNA copies contained over 98% of effector molecules but under 1% of naive ones. Reports indicate spiked Jurkat TCR RNA from one cell could be found among roughly 950,000 naive cells. Identical TCR molecules that share a barcode could lead to an underestimation of highly expanded clone sizes.

Previously reported methods and listed TCR primers produced the bulk TCR libraries. MiXCR was run by TCRdb on the PCR reads, yielding one entry per CDR3 protein. The sample includes a few hundred thousand distinct CDR3 sequences, about 21% of them seen just once. V shed 9 bases and J 6 bases; nucleotides not matched to a gene: 17. The germline V gene has CDR1 SGHNT and CDR2 YYREEE (reference sequence). The CDR3 spans 15 residues. The clonotype was recovered from a human donor in good health. Some libraries in this study had Jurkat cell RNA spiked in. The source material was naive CD8+ T cells from blood, with Jurkat cell RNA spiked in. Subset indicated: FACS-sorted CD8+CD4-CCR7+CD45RA+ naive T cells. The chain joins TRBV5-4 to TRBJ2-7, with 8 bases matching TRBD1. The CDR3 nucleotides are TGTGCCACCCACCGGCCCGGGACAGGTCGTCTCGAGCAGTACTTC. Protein: CATHRPGTGRLEQYF.